This T cell receptor (beta chain) was recorded in a study of blood T cell repertoires in COVID-19. At the level of the study: COVID-19 samples from acute and convalescent phases originated in the United States, Italy and Spain. PBMCs, B-cell-depleted T cells, or T cells were the source of the cDNA or gDNA that made up the material.

The authors' processing: Reference gene primer amplification yielded estimated nucleated cell counts. Libraries were prepared by immunoSEQ multiplex PCR; TCRdb keeps only in-frame clonotypes and omits some of them. That table is the source of V, J and clone size, and D and trimming were worked out from the DNA. The data show around 300,000 clones, about nine tenths seen once. V trimming: 4 bases; J trimming: 4 bases; junction bases outside the gene matches: 1. CDR1 and CDR2 from the germline V gene are MNHEY and SVGAGI. This CDR3 comprises 13 residues. Specimen: peripheral blood. The sequence was collected from a woman between 25 and 40 years old with active or convalescent COVID-19. J is TRBJ1-3 and V is TRBV6-5; 7 bases agree with TRBD1. The chain's CDR3 is CASSWTGGNTIYF. The CDR3 DNA sequence: TGTGCCAGCAGTTGGACAGGAGGAAACACCATATATTTT.